This is a list of T cell receptor beta chains from one sample in a study of T cell changes during pregnancy in multiple sclerosis. The table came from immunoSEQ multiplex PCR; TCRdb's copy has only in-frame clones and leaves some out. The sample holds 91,000 or so clones, over 80% seen once. This sample comprised peripheral blood, obtained after pregnancy. These receptors all stem from a female donor with multiple sclerosis, enrolled in a pregnancy study. Each CDR3 is given with its conserved first and last residue. Each record gives: V gene, J gene, D gene, clone size, CDR3 protein, CDR3 DNA. The D gene is left open where the match is weak. Clone size is given for some rows only: seen once, a few or many times, or a class if the clone is expanded.

>TRBV5-1|TRBJ2-5|-|once
CASRGSEQETQYF
TGCGCCAGCAGAGGTAGCGAGCAAGAGACCCAGTACTTC
>TRBV2|TRBJ2-4|TRBD1|-
CASSGDRGGSWAKNIQYF
TGTGCCAGCAGTGGGGACAGGGGGGGGTCGTGGGCCAAAAACATTCAGTACTTC
>TRBV6-1|TRBJ1-3|TRBD1|-
CASLDRGHGNTIYF
TGTGCCAGCCTGGACAGGGGGCATGGAAACACCATATATTTT
>TRBV2|TRBJ2-1|TRBD2|-
CASSPGLADYNEQFF
TGTGCCAGCAGTCCAGGACTAGCGGACTACAATGAGCAGTTCTTC
>TRBV6-5|TRBJ1-2|TRBD1|-
CASRGQAFNYGYTF
TGTGCCAGCAGGGGACAGGCCTTTAACTATGGCTACACCTTC
>TRBV27|TRBJ1-2|-|-
CASRDYGYTF
TGTGCCAGTAGAGACTATGGCTACACCTTC
>TRBV6-6|TRBJ2-7|-|-
CASSYQGGASSYEQYF
TGTGCCAGCAGTTACCAGGGCGGGGCCAGCTCCTACGAGCAGTACTTC
>TRBV5-1|TRBJ2-1|-|-
CASREPEPYNEQFF
TGCGCCAGCAGAGAACCCGAGCCCTACAATGAGCAGTTCTTC
>TRBV7-9|TRBJ2-7|TRBD2|-
CASSGTSGSSHEQYF
TGTGCCAGCAGCGGGACTAGCGGGAGTTCCCACGAGCAGTACTTC
>TRBV29-1|TRBJ1-4|-|few
CSVKGGGLNEKLFF
TGCAGCGTCAAGGGGGGGGGACTTAATGAAAAACTGTTTTTT
>TRBV19|TRBJ2-1|TRBD2|-
CASSMGRGGFEQFF
TGTGCCAGTAGTATGGGGCGGGGGGGCTTTGAGCAGTTCTTC
>TRBV19|TRBJ1-2|TRBD1|-
CASAPGDRDGYTF
TGTGCCAGCGCCCCCGGGGACAGGGATGGCTACACCTTC
>TRBV7-6|TRBJ1-1|TRBD1|-
CASSNPKGQGNTEAFF
TGTGCCAGCAGCAACCCAAAGGGACAGGGGAACACTGAAGCTTTCTTT
>TRBV13|TRBJ2-2|-|-
CASSFGLLGPKNTGELFF
TGTGCCAGCAGCTTCGGATTACTGGGGCCTAAGAACACCGGGGAGCTGTTTTTT
>TRBV6-5|TRBJ2-1|TRBD2|-
CASSYTSGDYNEQFF
TGTGCCAGCAGTTACACTAGCGGGGACTACAATGAGCAGTTCTTC
>TRBV5-1|TRBJ2-7|TRBD1|-
CASSLGGTGGFAYEQYF
TGCGCCAGCAGCTTGGGAGGGACAGGGGGTTTCGCCTACGAGCAGTACTTC
>TRBV20-1|TRBJ2-5|-|-
CSAGTLETQYF
TGCAGTGCCGGGACTCTGGAGACCCAGTACTTC
>TRBV7-9|TRBJ1-1|-|-
CASSLTGLLNTEAFF
TGTGCCAGCAGCTTGACAGGACTCTTGAACACTGAAGCTTTCTTT
>TRBV30|TRBJ2-2|-|-
CAQGSGVGELFF
TGTGCTCAAGGATCAGGGGTCGGGGAGCTGTTTTTT
>TRBV19|TRBJ1-5|TRBD1|few
CASSGTGARNQPQHF
TGTGCCAGTAGCGGGACAGGGGCTCGCAATCAGCCCCAGCATTTT
>TRBV4-3|TRBJ2-3|-|-
CASSQASDGSWDTQYF
TGCGCCAGCAGCCAAGCTAGTGACGGCAGTTGGGATACGCAGTATTTT
>TRBV10-1|TRBJ2-5|-|-
CASSDGVGKTQYF
TGCGCCAGCAGCGATGGGGTCGGGAAGACCCAGTACTTC
>TRBV14|TRBJ1-1|-|-
CASSQGAAAFF
TGTGCCAGCAGCCAAGGGGCTGCAGCTTTCTTT
>TRBV5-6|TRBJ2-1|-|-
CASSLGGRSDGYNEQFF
TGTGCCAGCAGCTTGGGTGGTCGCAGCGATGGATACAATGAGCAGTTCTTC
>TRBV6-4|TRBJ2-1|TRBD2|-
CASSDSTAGAHEQFF
TGTGCCAGCAGTGACTCGACCGCGGGAGCCCATGAGCAGTTCTTC
>TRBV7-9|TRBJ1-5|TRBD1|-
CASSLGTGSYSNQPQHF
TGTGCCAGCAGCTTAGGGACAGGTTCTTATAGCAATCAGCCCCAGCATTTT
>TRBV14|TRBJ1-6|TRBD1|-
CASSLGQPNSPLHF
TGTGCCAGCAGCCTGGGACAGCCTAATTCACCCCTCCACTTT
>TRBV2|TRBJ2-7|-|-
CASSLQGSSYEQYF
TGTGCCAGCAGTTTACAGGGCTCGTCCTACGAGCAGTACTTC
>TRBV7-9|TRBJ2-1|-|-
CASGAPLVGDNEQFF
TGTGCCAGCGGAGCTCCCTTGGTGGGAGACAATGAGCAGTTCTTC
>TRBV5-1|TRBJ2-4|TRBD1|-
CASSLDDRGRQYF
TGCGCCAGCAGCTTGGACGACAGGGGTCGTCAGTACTTC
>TRBV6-1|TRBJ2-7|-|-
CASSDRGYEQYF
TGTGCCAGCAGTGACAGGGGCTACGAGCAGTACTTC
>TRBV5-8|TRBJ2-3|TRBD2|-
CASSLGTGGSTDTQYF
TGTGCCAGCAGCTTGGGGACCGGGGGGAGCACAGATACGCAGTATTTT
>TRBV4-1|TRBJ1-2|-|-
CASSQDPRMGLYGYTF
TGCGCCAGCAGCCAAGATCCGCGAATGGGCCTGTATGGCTACACCTTC
>TRBV6-5|TRBJ1-4|-|-
CASARAITNEKLFF
TGTGCCAGCGCGAGGGCTATCACTAATGAAAAACTGTTTTTT
>TRBV7-9|TRBJ1-2|-|-
CASSPPSLVGYTF
TGTGCCAGCAGCCCCCCGAGCCTTGTGGGCTACACCTTC
>TRBV19|TRBJ1-5|-|-
CASDSFGNQPQHF
TGTGCCAGTGACAGTTTCGGCAATCAGCCCCAGCATTTT
>TRBV11-3|TRBJ2-5|TRBD2|-
CASSLGLAGQETQYF
TGTGCCAGCAGCTTAGGACTAGCGGGGCAAGAGACCCAGTACTTC
>TRBV7-3|TRBJ2-3|-|-
CASSLSGTALGDTQYF
TGTGCCAGCAGCTTAAGCGGGACAGCGCTAGGAGATACGCAGTATTTT
>TRBV19|TRBJ1-5|TRBD1|-
CASSSGQGINQPQHF
TGTGCCAGTAGTTCAGGACAGGGTATCAATCAGCCCCAGCATTTT
>TRBV20-1|TRBJ2-5|-|-
CSATGVETQYF
TGCAGTGCTACAGGGGTTGAGACCCAGTACTTC
>TRBV19|TRBJ1-1|TRBD1|-
CASGEQGVVAFF
TGTGCCAGCGGGGAACAGGGGGTGGTAGCTTTCTTT
>TRBV30|TRBJ2-3|-|-
CAWNTGQSTDTQYF
TGTGCCTGGAATACCGGACAAAGCACAGATACGCAGTATTTT
>TRBV18|TRBJ1-1|-|once
CASSPSGNTEAFF
TGTGCCAGCTCACCGTCAGGGAACACTGAAGCTTTCTTT
>TRBV7-2|TRBJ2-5|TRBD2|-
CASSSPRTSGTGGQETQYF
TGTGCCAGCAGCTCCCCCCGGACTAGCGGGACTGGGGGGCAAGAGACCCAGTACTTC
>TRBV7-2|TRBJ2-1|-|-
CASSPDYSYNEQFF
TGTGCCAGCAGCCCGGACTATTCCTACAATGAGCAGTTCTTC
>TRBV7-9|TRBJ2-1|TRBD2|-
CASSPGLAEQNEQFF
TGTGCCAGCAGCCCGGGACTAGCGGAACAAAATGAGCAGTTCTTC
>TRBV18|TRBJ2-7|TRBD2|-
CASSPSSGGIGDENLYEQYF
TGTGCCAGCTCACCATCTAGCGGGGGAATAGGTGACGAAAACCTCTACGAGCAGTACTTC
>TRBV11-1|TRBJ2-7|-|-
CASSLASDFSYEQYF
TGTGCCAGCAGCTTAGCTAGCGACTTCTCCTACGAGCAGTACTTC
>TRBV19|TRBJ1-6|TRBD1|-
CASSIGTAYNSPLHF
TGTGCCAGTAGTATTGGGACAGCCTATAATTCACCCCTCCACTTT
>TRBV6-5|TRBJ1-1|TRBD1|-
CASRPTDRGHTEAFF
TGTGCCAGCAGACCCACCGACAGGGGGCACACTGAAGCTTTCTTT
>TRBV5-1|TRBJ1-1|-|-
CASRDTMNTEAFF
TGCGCCAGCCGGGACACCATGAACACTGAAGCTTTCTTT
>TRBV19|TRBJ1-2|TRBD1|many
CASRNMGQLNYGYTF
TGTGCCAGTAGAAATATGGGACAGCTTAACTATGGCTACACCTTC
>TRBV19|TRBJ1-1|TRBD1|-
CASNPGQGVPEAFF
TGTGCCAGTAATCCGGGACAGGGCGTACCTGAAGCTTTCTTT
>TRBV18|TRBJ2-5|-|-
CASSPLGAGETQYF
TGTGCCAGCTCACCCTTGGGGGCAGGAGAGACCCAGTACTTC